This TCR beta chain was captured by sequencing in a study of T-cell memory formation after mild COVID-19. The germline V gene encodes CDR1 SEHNR and CDR2 FQNEAQ (reference sequence). Trimming left V 2 bases short and J 0 bases short, with 1 base between. This CDR3 has 12 residues. This clonotype was observed at least ten times. TCRdb reprocessed the 5' RACE reads with MiXCR, giving one entry per CDR3 protein. The sample carries about 360,000 distinct CDR3 sequences, 13% to 15% recorded once. The sequencing input was PBMCs or a T cell subset sorted from them (not recorded which). The TCR comes from a man between 18 and 29 years old who had mild COVID-19 (a few samples of this study predate the infection). Cell type and time point are not known. The chain links TRBV7-9 to TRBJ1-1; D unresolved. CDR3 sequence: CASSLMNTEAFF. Here the CDR3 DNA reads TGTGCCAGCAGCTTAATGAACACTGAAGCTTTCTTT.